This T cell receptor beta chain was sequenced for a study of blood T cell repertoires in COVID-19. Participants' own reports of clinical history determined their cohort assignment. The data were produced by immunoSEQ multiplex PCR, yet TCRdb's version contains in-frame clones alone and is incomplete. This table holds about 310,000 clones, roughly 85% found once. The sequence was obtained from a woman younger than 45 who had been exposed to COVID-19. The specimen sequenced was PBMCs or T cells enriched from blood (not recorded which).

CDR3 protein: CSGGRGETQYF. As DNA, the CDR3 is TGCAGTGGCGGCAGGGGAGAGACCCAGTACTTC. This chain joins TRBV20-1 and TRBJ2-5, with a tentative D call TRBD1 (6 bases). The germline CDR1 and CDR2 sequences are DFQATT and SNEGSKA (reference sequence). CDR3 length: 11 amino acids. Trimming removed 7 bases at V and 4 bases at J, with 10 bases between.